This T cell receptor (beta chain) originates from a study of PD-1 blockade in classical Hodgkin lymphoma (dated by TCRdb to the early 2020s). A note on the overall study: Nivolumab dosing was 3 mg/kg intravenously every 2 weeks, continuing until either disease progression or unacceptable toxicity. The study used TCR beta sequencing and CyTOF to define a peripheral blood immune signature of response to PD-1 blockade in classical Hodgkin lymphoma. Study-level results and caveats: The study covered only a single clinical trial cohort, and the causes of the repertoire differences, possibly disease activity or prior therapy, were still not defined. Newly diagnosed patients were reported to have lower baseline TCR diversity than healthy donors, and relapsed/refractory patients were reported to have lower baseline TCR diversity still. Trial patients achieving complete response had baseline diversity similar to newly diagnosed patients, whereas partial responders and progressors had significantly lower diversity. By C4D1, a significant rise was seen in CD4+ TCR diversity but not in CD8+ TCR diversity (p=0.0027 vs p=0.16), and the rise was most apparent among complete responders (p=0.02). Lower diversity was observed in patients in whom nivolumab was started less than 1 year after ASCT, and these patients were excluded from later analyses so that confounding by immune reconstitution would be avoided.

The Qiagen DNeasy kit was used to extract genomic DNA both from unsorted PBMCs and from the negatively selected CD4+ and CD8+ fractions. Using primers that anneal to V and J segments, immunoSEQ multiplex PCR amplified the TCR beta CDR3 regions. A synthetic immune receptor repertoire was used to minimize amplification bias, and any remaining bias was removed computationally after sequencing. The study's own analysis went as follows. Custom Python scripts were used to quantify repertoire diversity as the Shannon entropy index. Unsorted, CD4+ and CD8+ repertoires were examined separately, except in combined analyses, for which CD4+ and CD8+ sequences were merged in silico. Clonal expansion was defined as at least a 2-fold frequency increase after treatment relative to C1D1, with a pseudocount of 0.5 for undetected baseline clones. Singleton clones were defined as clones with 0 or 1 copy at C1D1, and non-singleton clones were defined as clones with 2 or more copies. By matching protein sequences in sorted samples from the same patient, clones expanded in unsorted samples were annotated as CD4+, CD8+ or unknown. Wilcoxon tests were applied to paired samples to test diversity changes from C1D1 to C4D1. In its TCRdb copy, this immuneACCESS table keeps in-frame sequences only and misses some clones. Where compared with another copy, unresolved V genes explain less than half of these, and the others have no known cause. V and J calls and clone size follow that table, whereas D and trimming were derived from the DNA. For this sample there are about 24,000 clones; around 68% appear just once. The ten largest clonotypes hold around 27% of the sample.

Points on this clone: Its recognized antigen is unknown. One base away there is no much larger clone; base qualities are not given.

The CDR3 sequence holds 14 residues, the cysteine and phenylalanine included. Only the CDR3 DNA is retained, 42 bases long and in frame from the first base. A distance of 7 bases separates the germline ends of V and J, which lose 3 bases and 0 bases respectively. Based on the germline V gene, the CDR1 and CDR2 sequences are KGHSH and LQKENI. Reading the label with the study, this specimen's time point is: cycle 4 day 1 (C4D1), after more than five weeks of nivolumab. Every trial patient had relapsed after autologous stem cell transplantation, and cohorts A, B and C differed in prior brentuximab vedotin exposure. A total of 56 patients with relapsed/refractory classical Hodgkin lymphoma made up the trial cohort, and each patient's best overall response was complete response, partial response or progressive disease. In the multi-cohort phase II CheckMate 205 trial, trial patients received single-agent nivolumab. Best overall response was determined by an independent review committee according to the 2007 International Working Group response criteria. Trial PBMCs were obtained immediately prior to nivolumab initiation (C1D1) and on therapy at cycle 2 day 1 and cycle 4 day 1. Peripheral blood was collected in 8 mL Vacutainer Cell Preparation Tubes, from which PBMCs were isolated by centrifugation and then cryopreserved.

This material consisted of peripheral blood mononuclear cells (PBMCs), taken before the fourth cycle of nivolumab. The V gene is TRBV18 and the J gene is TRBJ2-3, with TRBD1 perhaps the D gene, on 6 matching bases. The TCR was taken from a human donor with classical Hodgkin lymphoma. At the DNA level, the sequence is TGTGCCAGCTCACCCACAGGGAGCACAGATACGCAGTATTTT. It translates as CASSPTGSTDTQYF.